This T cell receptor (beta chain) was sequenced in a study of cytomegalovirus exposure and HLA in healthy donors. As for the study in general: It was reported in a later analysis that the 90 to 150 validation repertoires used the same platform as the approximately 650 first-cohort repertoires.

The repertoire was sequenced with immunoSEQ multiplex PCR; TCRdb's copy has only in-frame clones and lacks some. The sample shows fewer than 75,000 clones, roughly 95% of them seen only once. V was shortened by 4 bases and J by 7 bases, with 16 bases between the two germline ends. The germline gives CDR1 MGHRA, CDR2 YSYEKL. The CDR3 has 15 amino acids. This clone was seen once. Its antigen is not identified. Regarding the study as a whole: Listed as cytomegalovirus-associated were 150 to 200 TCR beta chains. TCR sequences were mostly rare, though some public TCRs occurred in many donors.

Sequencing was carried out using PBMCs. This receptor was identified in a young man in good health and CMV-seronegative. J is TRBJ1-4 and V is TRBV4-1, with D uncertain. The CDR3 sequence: CASSLERGRGEKLFF. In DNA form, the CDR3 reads TGCGCCAGCAGCCTAGAAAGAGGGAGAGGTGAAAAACTGTTTTTT.